The sequence of this T cell receptor (beta chain) was determined in a study of T cell responses to AZD1222 COVID-19 vaccine. Details on this clone: What it binds is not known.

Recipients boosted at about 4 weeks or about 12 weeks are pooled. TCRdb's table, derived via immunoSEQ multiplex PCR, lists solely in-frame clones and lacks some. Of about 27,000 clones listed, around 92% are singletons. Findings and limits, study-wide: Donors skewed white British and female; clonal diversity was possibly underestimated. There were vaccine-associated CD4 TCRs across spike, dominant at 160-218 and 743-854. Two AZD1222 doses significantly raised spike-specific TCR breadth and depth over controls.

V lost 0 bases to trimming and J lost 2 bases, with 2 bases between them. The CDR3 length is 11 residues. Per germline, CDR1 DFQATT and CDR2 SNEGSKA (reference sequence). This clonotype originated in an adult who received the AZD1222 COVID-19 vaccine. The chain carries TRBV20-1 and TRBJ2-7; D not certain. The material sequenced was peripheral blood, taken 28 days after the second AZD1222 dose. The CDR3 loop reads CSARETYEQYF. CDR3 coding DNA: TGCAGTGCTAGAGAGACCTACGAGCAGTACTTC.